This TCR beta chain emerged from a study of shared clonotypes between healthy human individuals. CD45RO-negative CD8 cells positively selected for CCR7 made up the naive population, which excluded terminally differentiated effector memory CD45RA+ cells. Generated by immunoSEQ multiplex PCR, the TCRdb table keeps only in-frame clones and is missing some. Of millions of clones listed, roughly 94% were seen once; the top ten hold about 1.1%. Sequenced material: naive CD8+ T cells sorted from blood. The receptor's source is a young man in good health.

The CDR3 nucleotides read TGTGCCAGCAGCGTAGTGGGCGGGGGCACCGGGGAGCTGTTTTTT. Translating gives CASSVVGGGTGELFF. This chain links TRBV9 with TRBJ2-2; 7 bases align to TRBD2. The V segment lost 0 bases and the J segment 4 bases; nucleotides outside the gene matches: 3. The CDR3 length is 15 residues. Germline-derived CDR1 and CDR2 are SGDLS and YYNGEE.